This TCR beta chain was sequenced during a study of blood T cells in healthy people across ages. CDR3 length equals 16 residues. In germline, CDR1 is SQVTM, CDR2 ANQGSEA. The V and J ends lost 5 bases and 5 bases, in that order; junction bases with no gene match: 14. A second PCR, run for roughly 7 to 12 cycles, used a sample-barcoded 5' primer plus a J-beta primer mix. TCRdb redid the calling of the 5' RACE reads with MiXCR, one entry per CDR3 protein. The repertoire holds around 1,000,000 distinct CDR3 sequences, with almost 25% as singletons. The same specimen was also included in a second study, on T cells of mothers and their children.

Specimen: blood. The receptor was isolated from a girl between 2 and 10 years old in good health. This chain joins TRBV29-1 and TRBJ2-5; 10 nucleotides align to TRBD1. CDR3 sequence: CSVLTGTGVYLETQYF. The DNA for the CDR3 is TGCAGCGTTCTTACCGGGACAGGGGTTTACCTGGAGACCCAGTACTTC.